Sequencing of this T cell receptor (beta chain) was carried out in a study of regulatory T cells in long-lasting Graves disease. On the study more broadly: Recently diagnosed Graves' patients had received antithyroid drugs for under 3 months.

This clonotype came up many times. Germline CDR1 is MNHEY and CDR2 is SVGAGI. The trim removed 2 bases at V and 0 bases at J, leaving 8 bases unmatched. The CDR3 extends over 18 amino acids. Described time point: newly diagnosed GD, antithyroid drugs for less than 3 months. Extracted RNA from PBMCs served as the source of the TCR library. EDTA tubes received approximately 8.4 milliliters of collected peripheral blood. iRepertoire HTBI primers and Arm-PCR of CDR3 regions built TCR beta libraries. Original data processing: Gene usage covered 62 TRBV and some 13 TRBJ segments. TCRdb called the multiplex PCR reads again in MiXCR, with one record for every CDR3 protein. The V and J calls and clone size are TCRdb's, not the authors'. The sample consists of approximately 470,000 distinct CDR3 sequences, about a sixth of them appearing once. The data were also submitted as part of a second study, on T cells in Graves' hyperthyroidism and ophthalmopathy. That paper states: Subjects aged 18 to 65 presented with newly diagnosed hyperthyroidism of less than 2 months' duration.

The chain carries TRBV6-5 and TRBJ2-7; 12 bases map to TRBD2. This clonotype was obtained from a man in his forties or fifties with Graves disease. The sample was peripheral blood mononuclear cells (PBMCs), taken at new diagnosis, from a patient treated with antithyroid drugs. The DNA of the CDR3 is TGTGCCAGCAGTTACGATTGGACTAGCGGGATCTTCTCCTACGAGCAGTACTTC. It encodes CASSYDWTSGIFSYEQYF.